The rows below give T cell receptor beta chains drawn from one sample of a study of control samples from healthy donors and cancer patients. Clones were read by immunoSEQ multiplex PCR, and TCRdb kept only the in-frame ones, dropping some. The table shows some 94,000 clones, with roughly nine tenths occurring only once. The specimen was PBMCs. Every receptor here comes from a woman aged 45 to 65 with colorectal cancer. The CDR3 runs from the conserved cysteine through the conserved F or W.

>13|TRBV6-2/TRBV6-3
CASSYPGTGELFF
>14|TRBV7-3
CASSPTGTAYGYTF
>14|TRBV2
CASSAFTANYGYTF
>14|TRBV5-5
CASSSGQINEKLFF
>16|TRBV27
CASSSPLGGRGTEAFF
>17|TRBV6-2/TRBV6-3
CASSYGRQGTVNTEAFF
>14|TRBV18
CASSPGQGGTEAFF
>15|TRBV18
CASSPTIENTGELFF
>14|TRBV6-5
CASRVGGTGNTIYF
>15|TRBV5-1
CASSLVSGYNTEAFF